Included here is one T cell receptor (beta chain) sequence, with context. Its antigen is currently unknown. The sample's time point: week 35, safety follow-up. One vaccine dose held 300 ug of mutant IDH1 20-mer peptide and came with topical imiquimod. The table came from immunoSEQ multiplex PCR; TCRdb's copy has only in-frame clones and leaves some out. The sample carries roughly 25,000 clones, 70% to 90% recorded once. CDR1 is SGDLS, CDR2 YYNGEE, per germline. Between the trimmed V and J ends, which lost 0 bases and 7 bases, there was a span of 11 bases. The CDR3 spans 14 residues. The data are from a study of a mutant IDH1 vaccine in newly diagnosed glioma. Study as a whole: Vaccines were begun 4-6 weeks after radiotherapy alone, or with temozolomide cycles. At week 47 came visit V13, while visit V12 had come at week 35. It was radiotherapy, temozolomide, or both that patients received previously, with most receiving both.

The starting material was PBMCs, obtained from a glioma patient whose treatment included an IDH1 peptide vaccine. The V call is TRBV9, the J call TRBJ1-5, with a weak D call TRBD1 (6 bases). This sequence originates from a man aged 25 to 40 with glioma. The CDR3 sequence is CASSVGSGEQPQHF. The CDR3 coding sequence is TGTGCCAGCAGCGTAGGTTCAGGGGAACAGCCCCAGCATTTT. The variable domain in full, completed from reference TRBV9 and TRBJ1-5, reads DSGVTQTPKHLITATGQRVTLRCSPRSGDLSVYWYQQSLDQGLQFLIQYYNGEERAKGNILERFSAQQFPDLHSELNLSSLELGDSALYFCASSVGSGEQPQHFGDGTRLSIL.